One T cell receptor (beta chain) is described in this entry. Its antigen is currently unknown. The source of the sample is a study of healthy donors' naive CD4 and CD8 T cells. Study-wide points: Most V and J genes were reportedly biased between naive CD4+ and CD8+ cells.

The CDR3 spans 12 residues. V was cut by 7 bases and J by 1 base, with 7 bases left in between. Starting from around 500 ng of total RNA, TCR libraries were made with linear amplification. In TCRdb, the reads were re-called with MiXCR into one record per CDR3 protein. The data contain about 180,000 distinct CDR3 sequences, 65% to 80% of them singletons. Source material: naive CD4+ and CD8+ T cells sorted from blood, pooled from several donors. The gene calls are TRBV12-3 or TRBV12-4 and TRBJ1-2; no definite D call. This sequence was found in a pool of human donors in good health; the sample pools cells from several healthy donors. CDR3 DNA: TGTGCCAGCACCGGGCGTAACTATGGCTACACCTTC. It is translated as CASTGRNYGYTF.